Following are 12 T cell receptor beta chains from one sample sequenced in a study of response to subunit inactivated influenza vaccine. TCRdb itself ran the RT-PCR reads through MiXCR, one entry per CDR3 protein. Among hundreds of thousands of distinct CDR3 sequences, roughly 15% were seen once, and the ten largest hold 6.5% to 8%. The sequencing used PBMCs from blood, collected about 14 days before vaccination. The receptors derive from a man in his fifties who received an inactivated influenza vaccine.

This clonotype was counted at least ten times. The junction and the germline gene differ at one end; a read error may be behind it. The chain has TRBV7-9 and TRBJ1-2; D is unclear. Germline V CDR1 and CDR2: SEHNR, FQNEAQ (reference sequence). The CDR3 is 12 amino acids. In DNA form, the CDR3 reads TGTGCCAGCAGCTCTCAGAACTCGGGCAGCAGCTTC. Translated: CASSSQNSGSSF.

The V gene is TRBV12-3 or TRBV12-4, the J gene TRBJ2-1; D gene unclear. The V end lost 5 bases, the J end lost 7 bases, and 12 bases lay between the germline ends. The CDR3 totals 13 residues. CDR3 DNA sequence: TGTGCCAGCAGTGGTGACTGGAATAATGAGCAGTTCTTC. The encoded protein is CASSGDWNNEQFF.

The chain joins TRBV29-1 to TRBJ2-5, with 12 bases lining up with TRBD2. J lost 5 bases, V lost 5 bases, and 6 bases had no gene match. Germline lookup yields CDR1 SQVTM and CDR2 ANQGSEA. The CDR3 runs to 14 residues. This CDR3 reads CSVILAGGSETQYF. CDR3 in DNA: TGCAGCGTTATACTAGCGGGGGGATCTGAGACCCAGTACTTC.

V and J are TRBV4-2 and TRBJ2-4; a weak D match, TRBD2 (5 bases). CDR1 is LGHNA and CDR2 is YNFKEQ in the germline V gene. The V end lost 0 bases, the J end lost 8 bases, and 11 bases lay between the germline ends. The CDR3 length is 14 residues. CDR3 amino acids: CASSQDVRGDIQYF. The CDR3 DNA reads TGTGCCAGCAGCCAAGATGTTCGGGGTGACATTCAGTACTTC.

The CDR3 nucleotides are TGCAGTGCTAGAATGGGGGTCTCCTACAATGAGCAGTTCTTC. Residues: CSARMGVSYNEQFF. The chain joins TRBV20-1 to TRBJ2-1; TRBD1 or TRBD2 may be the D gene (5 bases each). Germline CDR1 reads DFQATT; CDR2 reads SNEGSKA (reference sequence). This CDR3 spans 14 amino acids. V was cut by 2 bases and J by 0 bases, with 8 bases left in between.

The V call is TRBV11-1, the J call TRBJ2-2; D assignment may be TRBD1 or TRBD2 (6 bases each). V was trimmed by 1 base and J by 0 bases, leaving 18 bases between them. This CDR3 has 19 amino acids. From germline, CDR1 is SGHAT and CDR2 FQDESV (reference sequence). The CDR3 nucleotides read TGTGCCAGCAGCTTAGGGTGGAGGGGGGCTGCTGCGAACACCGGGGAGCTGTTTTTT. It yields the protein CASSLGWRGAAANTGELFF.

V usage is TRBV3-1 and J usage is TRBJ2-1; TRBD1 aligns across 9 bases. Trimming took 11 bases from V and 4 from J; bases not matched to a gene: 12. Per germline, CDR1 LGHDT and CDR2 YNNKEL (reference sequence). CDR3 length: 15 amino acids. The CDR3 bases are TGTGCCTCCAGCCCGGTCGGGACAGGGTACAATGAGCAGTTCTTC. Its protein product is CASSPVGTGYNEQFF.

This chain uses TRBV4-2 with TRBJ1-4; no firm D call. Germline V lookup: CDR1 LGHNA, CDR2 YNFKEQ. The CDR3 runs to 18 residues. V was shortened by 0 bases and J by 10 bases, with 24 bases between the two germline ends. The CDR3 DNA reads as TGTGCCAGCAGCCAAGAATGGATAGCCTCGGGCCTCGGTGGAAAACTGTTTTTT. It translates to CASSQEWIASGLGGKLFF.

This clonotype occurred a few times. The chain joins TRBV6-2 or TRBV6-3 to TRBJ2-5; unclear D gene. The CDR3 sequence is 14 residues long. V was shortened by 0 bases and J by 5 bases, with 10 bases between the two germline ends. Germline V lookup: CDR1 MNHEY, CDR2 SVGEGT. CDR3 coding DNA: TGTGCCAGCAGTTACTCAAGGGTGAGGGAGACCCAGTACTTC. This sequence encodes CASSYSRVRETQYF.

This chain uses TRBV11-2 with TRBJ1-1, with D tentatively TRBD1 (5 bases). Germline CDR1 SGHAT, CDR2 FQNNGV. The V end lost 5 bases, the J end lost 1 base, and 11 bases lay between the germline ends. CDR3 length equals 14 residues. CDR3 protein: CASSPRQWNTEAFF. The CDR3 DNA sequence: TGTGCCAGCAGCCCTAGACAGTGGAACACTGAAGCTTTCTTT.

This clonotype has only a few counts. The CDR3 region has the DNA TGCAGTGCAAGCCCAGGGTACTACGAGCAGTACTTC. Translation gives CSASPGYYEQYF. V is TRBV20-1 and J is TRBJ2-7; TRBD1 might be the D (5 bases). The germline CDR1 and CDR2 sequences are DFQATT and SNEGSKA (reference sequence). The CDR3 length is 12 residues. V dropped 6 bases and J dropped 3 bases, with 12 bases sitting between them.

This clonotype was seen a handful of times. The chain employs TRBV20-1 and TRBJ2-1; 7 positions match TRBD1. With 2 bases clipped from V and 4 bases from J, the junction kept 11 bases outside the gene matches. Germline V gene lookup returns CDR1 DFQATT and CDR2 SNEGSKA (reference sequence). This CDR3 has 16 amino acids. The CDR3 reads CSARKSGQSIYNEQFF. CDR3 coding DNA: TGCAGTGCTAGAAAGTCGGGACAGTCAATATACAATGAGCAGTTCTTC.